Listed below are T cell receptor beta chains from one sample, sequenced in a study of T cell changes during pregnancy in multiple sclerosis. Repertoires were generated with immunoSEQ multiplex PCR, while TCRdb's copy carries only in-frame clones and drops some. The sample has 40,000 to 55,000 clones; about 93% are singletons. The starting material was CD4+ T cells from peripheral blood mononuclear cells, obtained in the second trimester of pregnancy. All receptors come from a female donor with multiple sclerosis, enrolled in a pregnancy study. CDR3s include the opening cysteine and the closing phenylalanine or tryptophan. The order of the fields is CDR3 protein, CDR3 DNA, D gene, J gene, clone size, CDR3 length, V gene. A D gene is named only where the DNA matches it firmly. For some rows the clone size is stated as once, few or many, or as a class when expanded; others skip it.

CDR3: CASSLPGLADNEQFF
DNA: TGTGCCAGTAGTTTACCGGGACTAGCGGACAATGAGCAGTTCTTC
D: TRBD2
J: TRBJ2-1
size: -
length: 15
V: TRBV19

CDR3: CASRRQGIPLHF
DNA: TGTGCCAGCAGAAGACAGGGAATCCCCCTCCACTTT
D: TRBD1
J: TRBJ1-6
size: -
length: 12
V: TRBV6-5

CDR3: CASSLIPLAGVDEQFF
DNA: TGTGCCAGCAGCTTAATTCCCCTAGCGGGAGTAGATGAGCAGTTCTTC
D: TRBD2
J: TRBJ2-1
size: -
length: 16
V: TRBV7-2

CDR3: CATSDRQYNTGELFF
DNA: TGTGCCACTTCGGACAGGCAGTATAACACCGGGGAGCTGTTTTTT
D: TRBD1
J: TRBJ2-2
size: once
length: 15
V: TRBV19

CDR3: CASSQDPPGYASYNEQFF
DNA: TGTGCCAGCAGCCAAGATCCCCCCGGTTACGCTTCCTACAATGAGCAGTTCTTC
D: -
J: TRBJ2-1
size: -
length: 18
V: TRBV14

CDR3: CASRQDRAGKLFF
DNA: TGTGCCAGCAGGCAAGACAGGGCGGGAAAACTGTTTTTT
D: TRBD1
J: TRBJ1-4
size: -
length: 13
V: TRBV13

CDR3: CASSLGQQGLEAFF
DNA: TGTGCCAGCAGCTTAGGCCAACAGGGTCTGGAGGCTTTCTTT
D: -
J: TRBJ1-1
size: -
length: 14
V: TRBV7-9

CDR3: CASSPLGTLTGQVLSSGNTIYF
DNA: TGTGCCAGCTCACCACTCGGTACCCTCACGGGACAGGTACTAAGCTCTGGAAACACCATATATTTT
D: TRBD1
J: TRBJ1-3
size: -
length: 22
V: TRBV18

CDR3: CASSLARRLAGGPRRSYNEQFF
DNA: TGTGCCAGCAGCTTAGCGCGAAGGCTAGCGGGGGGTCCCCGTCGTTCCTACAATGAGCAGTTCTTC
D: TRBD2
J: TRBJ2-1
size: -
length: 22
V: TRBV7-2

CDR3: CASGTLSPGLIPGHSNTEAFF
DNA: TGTGCTAGTGGGACCCTCTCTCCGGGCTTAATCCCGGGACACTCGAACACTGAAGCTTTCTTT
D: -
J: TRBJ1-1
size: -
length: 21
V: TRBV12-5

CDR3: CASSLSLNTEAFF
DNA: TGTGCCAGCAGCTTGTCATTGAACACTGAAGCTTTCTTT
D: -
J: TRBJ1-1
size: -
length: 13
V: TRBV7-9

CDR3: CASSLVGAGGNYNEQFF
DNA: TGTGCCAGCAGCTTAGTTGGGGCGGGGGGTAATTACAATGAGCAGTTCTTC
D: TRBD2
J: TRBJ2-1
size: -
length: 17
V: TRBV11-2

CDR3: CASSLGSASGDTQYF
DNA: TGCGCCAGCAGCTTGGGGTCGGCTAGTGGAGATACGCAGTATTTT
D: -
J: TRBJ2-3
size: -
length: 15
V: TRBV5-1

CDR3: CAWTGLAGGEQYF
DNA: TGTGCCTGGACGGGACTAGCGGGAGGCGAGCAGTACTTC
D: TRBD2
J: TRBJ2-7
size: -
length: 13
V: TRBV30

CDR3: CASYGPGGYGYTF
DNA: TGTGCCAGCTACGGCCCCGGGGGTTATGGCTACACCTTC
D: -
J: TRBJ1-2
size: -
length: 13
V: TRBV6-5

CDR3: CASTVSRGTEAFF
DNA: TGTGCCAGTACCGTGTCCAGGGGCACTGAAGCTTTCTTT
D: -
J: TRBJ1-1
size: few
length: 13
V: TRBV19

CDR3: CASSRGLSDYEQYF
DNA: TGCGCCAGCAGCCGTGGATTGAGCGACTACGAGCAGTACTTC
D: -
J: TRBJ2-7
size: -
length: 14
V: TRBV4-1

CDR3: CSVLGQGALWSEKLFF
DNA: TGCAGCGTGTTGGGACAGGGGGCCTTGTGGAGTGAAAAACTGTTTTTT
D: TRBD1
J: TRBJ1-4
size: -
length: 16
V: TRBV29-1

CDR3: CASTPLAGNSGANVLTF
DNA: TGTGCCAGTACCCCACTAGCGGGAAACTCTGGGGCCAACGTCCTGACTTTC
D: TRBD2
J: TRBJ2-6
size: -
length: 17
V: TRBV19

CDR3: CASSEAGYEQYF
DNA: TGTGCCAGCAGTGAAGCCGGGTACGAGCAGTACTTC
D: -
J: TRBJ2-7
size: -
length: 12
V: TRBV6-1

CDR3: CASSQVDRVGNQPQHF
DNA: TGCGCCAGCAGCCAAGTAGACAGGGTAGGGAATCAGCCCCAGCATTTT
D: TRBD1
J: TRBJ1-5
size: -
length: 16
V: TRBV4-1

CDR3: CASRVLRQLGAEAFF
DNA: TGTGCCAGCAGGGTCCTACGACAGCTCGGCGCTGAAGCTTTCTTT
D: -
J: TRBJ1-1
size: -
length: 15
V: TRBV2

CDR3: CASSPRSGSGNTIYF
DNA: TGTGCCAGCAGCCCCCGCTCAGGCTCTGGAAACACCATATATTTT
D: -
J: TRBJ1-3
size: -
length: 15
V: TRBV7-2

CDR3: CASSLIAAGGPLSSYNEQFF
DNA: TGTGCCAGCAGCTTAATCGCAGCGGGGGGCCCTCTAAGCTCCTACAATGAGCAGTTCTTC
D: TRBD2
J: TRBJ2-1
size: -
length: 20
V: TRBV5-4

CDR3: CAWWDTNSYNSPLHF
DNA: TGTGCCTGGTGGGACACCAACTCCTATAATTCACCCCTCCACTTT
D: -
J: TRBJ1-6
size: once
length: 15
V: TRBV30